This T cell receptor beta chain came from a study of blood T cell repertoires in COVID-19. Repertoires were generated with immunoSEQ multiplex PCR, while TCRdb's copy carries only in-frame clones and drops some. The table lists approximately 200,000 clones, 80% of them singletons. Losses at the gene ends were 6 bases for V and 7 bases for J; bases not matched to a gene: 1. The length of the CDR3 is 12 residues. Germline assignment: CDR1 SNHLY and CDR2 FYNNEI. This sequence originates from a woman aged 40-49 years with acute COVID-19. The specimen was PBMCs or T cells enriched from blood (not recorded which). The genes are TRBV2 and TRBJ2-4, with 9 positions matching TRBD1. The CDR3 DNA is TGTGCCAGCAGACAGGGGGCGAACATTCAGTACTTC. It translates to CASRQGANIQYF.